This TCR beta chain stems from a study of cytomegalovirus exposure and HLA in healthy donors. Overall study results and limits: In a later analysis, common viral pathogens appeared linked to several of the most significant clusters. Confirmation was obtained in vitro that three CMV-associated chains are specific for CMV antigens. In a later analysis, at a false discovery rate of 0.05, roughly 17,000 TCR beta sequences matched HLA alleles.

Concerning this clone: Its antigen is not known.

This PCR relied on a set of 60 Vbeta primers and 13 Jbeta primers. The table came from immunoSEQ multiplex PCR; TCRdb's copy has only in-frame clones and leaves some out. Among some 150,000 clones listed, about 80% were seen once. Specimen: PBMCs. The TCR sequence derives from a male donor in good health and CMV-seronegative.

CDR3 amino acids: CASSLPSGAGTDTQYF. CDR3 nucleotides: TGTGCCAGCAGCCTCCCCTCTGGGGCGGGCACAGATACGCAGTATTTT. The chain couples TRBV9 to TRBJ2-3; the D gene is possibly TRBD1 (5 bases). This CDR3 is 16 amino acids long. Germline V lookup: CDR1 SGDLS, CDR2 YYNGEE. V was pared by 4 bases and J by 1 base, with 16 bases between.